The TCR beta chain described here comes from a study of cytomegalovirus exposure and HLA in healthy donors. General study findings and limits: Evidence from a later analysis indicated that most CMV-associated TCR beta chains looked HLA-restricted. A later analysis linked some 18,000 TCR beta sequences to HLA alleles at 0.05 false discovery rate. Productive status was seen about 87% or about 30% of the time for most TCR beta V segments in an earlier analysis. There was a cluster of highly shared sequence variants that was likely a sequencing artifact.

On this clone: Its target is unknown.

Primers: 60 Vbeta forward and 13 Jbeta reverse. Only in-frame clones appear in the TCRdb table, and some are missing; sequencing was by immunoSEQ multiplex PCR. The sample has around 120,000 clones; 81% are singletons. This CDR3 has 18 amino acids. V was pared by 3 bases and J by 4 bases, with 13 bases of the junction left unmatched. Looked up from germline, CDR1 is PRHDT and CDR2 is FYEKMQ (reference sequence). V usage is TRBV13 and J usage is TRBJ2-7; 12 nucleotides match TRBD1. Sequencing input: PBMCs. The origin of this receptor is a man between 18 and 35 years old in good health and CMV-seronegative. The CDR3 nucleotides are TGTGCCAGCAGCTTCCGGGACAGGGGGCGCCGGGGAACTTACGAGCAGTACTTC. Translated: CASSFRDRGRRGTYEQYF.